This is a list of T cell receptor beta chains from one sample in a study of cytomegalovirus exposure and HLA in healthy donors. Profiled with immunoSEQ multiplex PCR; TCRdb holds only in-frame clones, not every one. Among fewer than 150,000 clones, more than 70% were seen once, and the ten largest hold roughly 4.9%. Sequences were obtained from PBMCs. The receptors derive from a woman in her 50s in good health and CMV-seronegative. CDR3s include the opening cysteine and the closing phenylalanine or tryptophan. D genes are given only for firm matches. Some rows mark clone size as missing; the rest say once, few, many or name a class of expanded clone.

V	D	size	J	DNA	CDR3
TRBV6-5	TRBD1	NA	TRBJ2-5	TGTGCCAGCAGTTACGGGGACAGGGGGCCCAAGTACTTC	CASSYGDRGPKYF
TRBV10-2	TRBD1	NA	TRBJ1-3	TGCGCCAGCAGAATCGGGTCAGGACAGGGGGCCAACACCATATATTTT	CASRIGSGQGANTIYF
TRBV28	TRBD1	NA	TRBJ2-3	TGTGCCAGCAGATCCGGGACAGGGGGAGATACGCAGTATTTT	CASRSGTGGDTQYF
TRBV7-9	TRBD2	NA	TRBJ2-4	TGTGCCAGCAGTTCGGGACTAGCGGGGGGGCTGACCAAAAACATTCAGTACTTC	CASSSGLAGGLTKNIQYF
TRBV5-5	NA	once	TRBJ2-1	TGTGCCAGCACCCCCCGACTAGGTCCCTTGGGTGAGCAGTTCTTC	CASTPRLGPLGEQFF
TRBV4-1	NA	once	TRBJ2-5	TGCGCCAGCAGCCAACGGAGGGGGCGACAAGAGACCCAGTACTTC	CASSQRRGRQETQYF
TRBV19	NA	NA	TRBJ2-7	TGTGCCAGTAGTGAACCCGGAGCCTACGAGCAGTACTTC	CASSEPGAYEQYF
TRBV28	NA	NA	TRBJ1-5	TGTGCCAGCAGGGCAACCCTTAGCAATCAGCCCCAGCATTTT	CASRATLSNQPQHF
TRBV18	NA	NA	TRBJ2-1	TGTGCCAGCTCACCACGAGGCGGGGTCTCCTACAATGAGCAGTTCTTC	CASSPRGGVSYNEQFF
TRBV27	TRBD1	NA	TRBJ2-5	TGTGCCAGCAGTCAACAGGGGGCTCAAGAGACCCAGTACTTC	CASSQQGAQETQYF
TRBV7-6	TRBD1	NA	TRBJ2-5	TGTGCCAGCAGCCGGGGACAGGGGGGAGGGCAAGAGACCCAGTACTTC	CASSRGQGGGQETQYF
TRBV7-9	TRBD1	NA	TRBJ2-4	TGTGCCAGCAGCACCGACAGGGGACCCAAAAACATTCAGTACTTC	CASSTDRGPKNIQYF
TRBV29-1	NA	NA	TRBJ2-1	TGCAGCGTTGCCGATGAGCAGTTCTTC	CSVADEQFF
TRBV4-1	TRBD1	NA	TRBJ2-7	TGTGCCAGCAGCCCTGGGACAGGGGACGAGCAGTACTTC	CASSPGTGDEQYF
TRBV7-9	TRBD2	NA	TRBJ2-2	TGTGCCACACCGGGGACTAGCGCCGGGGAGCTGTTTTTT	CATPGTSAGELFF
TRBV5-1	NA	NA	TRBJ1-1	TGCGCCAGCAGCGGGTGGGAGGACAACACTGAAGCTTTCTTT	CASSGWEDNTEAFF
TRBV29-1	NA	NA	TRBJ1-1	TGCAGCGCGAGGGTTGGGAACACTGAAGCTTTCTTT	CSARVGNTEAFF
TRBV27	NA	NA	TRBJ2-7	TGTGCCAGCAGTTTGGCCGGGACAACCTACGAGCAGTACTTC	CASSLAGTTYEQYF
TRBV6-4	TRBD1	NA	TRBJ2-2	TGTGCCAGCAGCTTAACAGGGGAGAGCACCGGGGAGCTGTTTTTT	CASSLTGESTGELFF
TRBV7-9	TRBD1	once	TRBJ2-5	TGTGCCAGCAGCCCGGGAACAGGGGGCGAGGAGACCCAGTACTTC	CASSPGTGGEETQYF
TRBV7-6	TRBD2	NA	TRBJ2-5	TGTGCCAGCAGCCCCGGACTAGCGGGGGGGCTAAAGACCCAGTACTTC	CASSPGLAGGLKTQYF